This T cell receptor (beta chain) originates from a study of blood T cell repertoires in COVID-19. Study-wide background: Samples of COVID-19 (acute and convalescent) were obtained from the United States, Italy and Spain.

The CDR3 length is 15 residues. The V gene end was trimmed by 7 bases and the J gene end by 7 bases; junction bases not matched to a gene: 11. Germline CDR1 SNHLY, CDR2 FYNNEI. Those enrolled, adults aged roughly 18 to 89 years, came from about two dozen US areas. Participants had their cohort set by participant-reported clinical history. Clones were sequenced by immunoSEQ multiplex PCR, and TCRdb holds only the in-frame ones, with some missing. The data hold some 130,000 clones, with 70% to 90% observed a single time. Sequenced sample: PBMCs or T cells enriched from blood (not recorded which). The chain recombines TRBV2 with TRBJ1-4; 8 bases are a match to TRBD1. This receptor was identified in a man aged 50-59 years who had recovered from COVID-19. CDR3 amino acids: CASTEWPGQVEKLFF. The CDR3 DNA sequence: TGTGCCAGCACCGAATGGCCGGGACAGGTTGAAAAACTGTTTTTT.